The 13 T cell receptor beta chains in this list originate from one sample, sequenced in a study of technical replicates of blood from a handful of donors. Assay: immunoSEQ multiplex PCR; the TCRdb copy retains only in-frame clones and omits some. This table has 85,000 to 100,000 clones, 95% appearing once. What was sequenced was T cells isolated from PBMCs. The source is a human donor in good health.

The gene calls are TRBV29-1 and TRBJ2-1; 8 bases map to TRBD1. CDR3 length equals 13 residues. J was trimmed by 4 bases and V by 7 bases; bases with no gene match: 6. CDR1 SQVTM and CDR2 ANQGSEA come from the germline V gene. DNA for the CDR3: TGCAGCGCCTGGGACAGGCTTTACAATGAGCAGTTCTTC. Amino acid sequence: CSAWDRLYNEQFF.

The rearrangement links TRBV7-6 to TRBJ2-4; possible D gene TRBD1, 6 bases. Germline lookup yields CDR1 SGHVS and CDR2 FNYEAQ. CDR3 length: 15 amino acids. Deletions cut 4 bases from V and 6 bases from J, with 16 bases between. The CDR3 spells CASSSRRGGGNIQYF. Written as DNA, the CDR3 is TGTGCCAGCAGCTCCCGCAGGGGCGGTGGAAACATTCAGTACTTC. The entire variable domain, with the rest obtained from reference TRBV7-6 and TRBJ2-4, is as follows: GAGVSQSPRYKVTKRGQDVALRCDPISGHVSLYWYRQALGQGPEFLTYFNYEAQQDKSGLPNDRFSAERPEGSISTLTIQRTEQRDSAMYRCASSSRRGGGNIQYFGAGTRLSVL.

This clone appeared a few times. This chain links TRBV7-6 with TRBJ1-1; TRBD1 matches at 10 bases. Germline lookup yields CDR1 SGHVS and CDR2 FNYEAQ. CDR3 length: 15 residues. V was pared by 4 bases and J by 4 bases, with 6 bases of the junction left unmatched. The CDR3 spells CASSSTGGRITEAFF. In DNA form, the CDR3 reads TGTGCCAGCAGCTCGACAGGGGGCAGGATCACTGAAGCTTTCTTT.

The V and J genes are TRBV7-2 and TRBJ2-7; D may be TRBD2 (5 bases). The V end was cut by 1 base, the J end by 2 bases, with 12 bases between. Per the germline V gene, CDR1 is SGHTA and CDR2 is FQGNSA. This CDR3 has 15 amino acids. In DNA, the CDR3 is TGTGCCAGCAGCTTAGGTCGGGGTCCAACCTACGAGCAGTACTTC. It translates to CASSLGRGPTYEQYF.

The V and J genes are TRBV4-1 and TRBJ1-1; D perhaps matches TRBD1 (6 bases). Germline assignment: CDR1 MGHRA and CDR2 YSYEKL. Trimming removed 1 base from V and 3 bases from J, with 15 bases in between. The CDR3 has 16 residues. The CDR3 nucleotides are TGCGCCAGCAGCCAAGGTGAGAACAGGGCCTACACTGAAGCTTTCTTT. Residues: CASSQGENRAYTEAFF.

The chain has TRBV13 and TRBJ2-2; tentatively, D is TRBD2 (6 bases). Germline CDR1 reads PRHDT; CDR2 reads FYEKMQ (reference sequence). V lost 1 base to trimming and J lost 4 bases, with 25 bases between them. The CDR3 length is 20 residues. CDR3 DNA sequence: TGTGCCAGCAGCTTAGCGTTTGGGCTAGCGAGCCCTCGTGGCACCGGGGAGCTGTTTTTT. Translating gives CASSLAFGLASPRGTGELFF.

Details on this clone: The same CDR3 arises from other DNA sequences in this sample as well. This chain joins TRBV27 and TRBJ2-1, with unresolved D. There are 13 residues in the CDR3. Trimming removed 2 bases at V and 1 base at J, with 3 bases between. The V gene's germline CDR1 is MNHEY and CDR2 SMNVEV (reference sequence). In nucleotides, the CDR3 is TGTGCCAGCAGTTTACGGTCCTACAATGAGCAGTTCTTC. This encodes CASSLRSYNEQFF.

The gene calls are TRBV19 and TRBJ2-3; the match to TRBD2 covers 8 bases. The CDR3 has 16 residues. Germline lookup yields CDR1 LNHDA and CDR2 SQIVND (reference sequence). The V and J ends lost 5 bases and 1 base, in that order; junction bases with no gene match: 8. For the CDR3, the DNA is TGTGCCAGTAGTGACGGGAGGGTAGGAGGCACAGATACGCAGTATTTT. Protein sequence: CASSDGRVGGTDTQYF.

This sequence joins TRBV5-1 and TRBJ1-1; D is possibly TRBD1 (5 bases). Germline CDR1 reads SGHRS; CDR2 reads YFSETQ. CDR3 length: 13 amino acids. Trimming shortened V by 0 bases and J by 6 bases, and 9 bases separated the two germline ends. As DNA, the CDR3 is TGCGCCAGCAGCTTGGATGGGGCTGCTGAAGCTTTCTTT. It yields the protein CASSLDGAAEAFF. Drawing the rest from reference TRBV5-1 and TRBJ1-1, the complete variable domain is KAGVTQTPRYLIKTRGQQVTLSCSPISGHRSVSWYQQTPGQGLQFLFEYFSETQRNKGNFPGRFSGRQFSNSRSEMNVSTLELGDSALYLCASSLDGAAEAFFGQGTRLTVV.

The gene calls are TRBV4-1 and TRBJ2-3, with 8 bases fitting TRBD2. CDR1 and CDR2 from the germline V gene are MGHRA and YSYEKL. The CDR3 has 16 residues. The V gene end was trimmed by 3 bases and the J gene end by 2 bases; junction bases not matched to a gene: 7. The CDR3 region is CASSQLSGGDTDTQYF. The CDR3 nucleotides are TGCGCCAGCAGCCAGTTAAGCGGGGGCGACACAGATACGCAGTATTTT.

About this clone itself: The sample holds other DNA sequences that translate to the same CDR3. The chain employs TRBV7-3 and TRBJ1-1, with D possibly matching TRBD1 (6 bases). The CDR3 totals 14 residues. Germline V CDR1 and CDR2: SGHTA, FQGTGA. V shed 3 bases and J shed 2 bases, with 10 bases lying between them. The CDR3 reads CASSLTGGNTEAFF. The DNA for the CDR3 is TGTGCCAGCAGCTTGACAGGAGGAAACACTGAAGCTTTCTTT.

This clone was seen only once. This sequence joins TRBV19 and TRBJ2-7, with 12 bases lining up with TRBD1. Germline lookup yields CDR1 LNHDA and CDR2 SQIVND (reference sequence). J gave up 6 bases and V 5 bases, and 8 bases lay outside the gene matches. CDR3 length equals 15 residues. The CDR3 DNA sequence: TGTGCCAGTAGTGGACGGGACAGGGGGCGCGGCGAGCAGTACTTC. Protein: CASSGRDRGRGEQYF. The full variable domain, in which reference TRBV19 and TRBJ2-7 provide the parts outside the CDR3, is DGGITQSPKYLFRKEGQNVTLSCEQNLNHDAMYWYRQDPGQGLRLIYYSQIVNDFQKGDIAEGYSVSREKKESFPLTVTSAQKNPTAFYLCASSGRDRGRGEQYFGPGTRLTVT.

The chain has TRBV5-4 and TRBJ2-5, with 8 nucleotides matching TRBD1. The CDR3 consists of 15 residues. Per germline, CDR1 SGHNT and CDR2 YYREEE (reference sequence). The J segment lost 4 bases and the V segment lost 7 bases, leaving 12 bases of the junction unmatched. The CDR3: CASLDHDRGVETQYF. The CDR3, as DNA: TGTGCCAGCTTAGACCACGACAGGGGCGTAGAGACCCAGTACTTC.